This T cell receptor (beta chain) is drawn from a study of T cell responses to AZD1222 COVID-19 vaccine. Overall study findings and caveats: Breadth and depth of Spike-specific TCRs rose after two AZD1222 doses. Sampling that yielded the repertoires occurred only after the peak T cell response. The sample set comprised mostly white British donors with more females, and clonal diversity was possibly underestimated. AZD1222 recipients seropositive at baseline numbered only 5 or 6.

Trimming removed 1 base at V and 4 bases at J, with 7 bases between. There are 13 residues in the CDR3. Germline CDR1 reads MNHNS; CDR2 reads SASEGT. Details on this clone: The antigen is unknown.

Some clones are missing from TCRdb's copy, which holds only in-frame ones; the method was immunoSEQ multiplex PCR. The sample has some 110,000 clones; around 89% are singletons. The source is an adult who received the AZD1222 COVID-19 vaccine. This specimen consisted of peripheral blood, obtained 28 days after the second AZD1222 dose. The V call is TRBV6-1, the J call TRBJ1-2; D is unresolved. The CDR3 sequence: CASSEVMGYGYTF. For the CDR3, the DNA is TGTGCCAGCAGTGAAGTTATGGGCTATGGCTACACCTTC.